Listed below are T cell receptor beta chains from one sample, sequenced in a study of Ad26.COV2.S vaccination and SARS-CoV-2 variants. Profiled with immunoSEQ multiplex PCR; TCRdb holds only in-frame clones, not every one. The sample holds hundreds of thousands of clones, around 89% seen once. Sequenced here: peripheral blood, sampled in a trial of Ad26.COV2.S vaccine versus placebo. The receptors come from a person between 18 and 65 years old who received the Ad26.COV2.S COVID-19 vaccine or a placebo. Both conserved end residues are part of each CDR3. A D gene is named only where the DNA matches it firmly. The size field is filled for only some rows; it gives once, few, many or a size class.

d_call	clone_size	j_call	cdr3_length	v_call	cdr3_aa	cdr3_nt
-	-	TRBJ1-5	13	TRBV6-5	CASSYSGPQPQHF	TGTGCCAGCAGTTACTCAGGTCCTCAGCCCCAGCATTTT
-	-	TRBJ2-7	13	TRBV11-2	CASSPRQVYEQYF	TGTGCCAGCAGCCCCCGACAAGTCTACGAGCAGTACTTC
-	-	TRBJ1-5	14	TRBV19	CASTTTGYNQPQHF	TGTGCCAGTACCACCACAGGATATAATCAGCCCCAGCATTTT
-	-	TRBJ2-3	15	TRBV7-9	CASSLAGGPGDTQYF	TGTGCCAGCAGCTTAGCGGGAGGCCCGGGAGATACGCAGTATTTT
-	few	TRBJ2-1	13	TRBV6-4	CASSSERGNEQFF	TGTGCCAGCAGTTCTGAAAGGGGGAATGAGCAGTTCTTC
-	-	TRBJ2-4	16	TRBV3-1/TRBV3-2	CASLQEKILAKNIQYF	TGTGCCAGCCTACAGGAGAAAATTCTAGCCAAAAACATTCAGTACTTC
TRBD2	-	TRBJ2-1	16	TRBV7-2	CASSKPSGVNYNEQFF	TGTGCCAGCAGCAAGCCCAGCGGGGTTAACTACAATGAGCAGTTCTTC
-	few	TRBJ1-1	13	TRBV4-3	CASSKKGTDEAFF	TGCGCCAGCAGCAAGAAGGGCACAGATGAAGCTTTCTTT
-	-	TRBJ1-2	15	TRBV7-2	CASSPGGRTLYGYTF	TGTGCCAGCAGCCCCGGCGGCCGAACCTTATATGGCTACACCTTC
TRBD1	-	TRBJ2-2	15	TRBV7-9	CASSHRTGARVELFF	TGTGCCAGCAGCCATCGGACAGGCGCTCGCGTGGAGCTGTTTTTT
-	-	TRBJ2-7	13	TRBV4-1	CASSHLTAYEQYF	TGCGCCAGCAGCCACTTGACTGCCTACGAGCAGTACTTC
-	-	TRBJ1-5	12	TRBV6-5	CASSTPNQPQHF	TGTGCCAGCAGTACCCCGAATCAGCCCCAGCATTTT
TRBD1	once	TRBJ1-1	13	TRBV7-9	CASSWGQASEAFF	TGTGCCAGCAGCTGGGGACAGGCTAGCGAAGCTTTCTTT
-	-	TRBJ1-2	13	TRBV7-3	CASSLRGVRGYTF	TGTGCCAGCAGCTTGCGGGGGGTACGTGGCTACACCTTC
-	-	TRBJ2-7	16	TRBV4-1	CASSQGGGQGMYEQYF	TGCGCCAGCAGCCAAGGTGGAGGTCAGGGAATGTACGAGCAGTACTTC
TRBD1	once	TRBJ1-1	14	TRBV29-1	CSVDAGTGGTEAFF	TGCAGCGTTGATGCTGGGACAGGGGGCACTGAAGCTTTCTTT
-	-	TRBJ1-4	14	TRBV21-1	CASSSGTGLEKLFF	TGTGCCAGCAGCAGTGGGACAGGGCTAGAAAAACTGTTTTTT
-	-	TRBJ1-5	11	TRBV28	CASGGNQPQHF	TGTGCCAGCGGGGGGAATCAGCCCCAGCATTTT
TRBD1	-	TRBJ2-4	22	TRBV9	CASSVGGTGNMGQGTIANIQYF	TGTGCCAGCAGCGTAGGCGGCACGGGTAATATGGGACAGGGGACGATCGCGAACATTCAGTACTTC
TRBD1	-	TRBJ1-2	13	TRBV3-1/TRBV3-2	CASRPTGGYGYTF	TGTGCCAGCAGACCGACAGGGGGCTACGGCTACACCTTC
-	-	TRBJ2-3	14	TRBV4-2	CASSHVISTDTQYF	TGTGCCAGCAGCCATGTGATTAGCACAGATACGCAGTATTTT
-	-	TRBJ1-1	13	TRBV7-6	CASSLGGLTEAFF	TGTGCCAGCAGCTTAGGGGGGCTCACTGAAGCTTTCTTT
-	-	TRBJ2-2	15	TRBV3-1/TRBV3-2	CASSQVIRNTGELFF	TGTGCCAGCAGCCAAGTGATACGAAACACCGGGGAGCTGTTTTTT
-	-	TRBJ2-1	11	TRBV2	CASSYGNEQFF	TGTGCCAGCAGTTATGGTAATGAGCAGTTCTTC
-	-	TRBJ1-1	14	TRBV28	CASSQYGYGTEAFF	TGTGCCAGCAGCCAATATGGGTATGGCACTGAAGCTTTCTTT
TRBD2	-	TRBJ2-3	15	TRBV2	CASTGTSGSTDTQYF	TGTGCCAGCACCGGTACTAGCGGGAGCACAGATACGCAGTATTTT
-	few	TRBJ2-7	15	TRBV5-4	CASSLAPGVRYEQYF	TGTGCCAGCAGCTTGGCCCCAGGGGTAAGATACGAGCAGTACTTC
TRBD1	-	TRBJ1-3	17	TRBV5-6	CASSLISGTGPGNTIYF	TGTGCCAGCAGCTTGATCTCCGGGACAGGGCCTGGAAACACCATATATTTT
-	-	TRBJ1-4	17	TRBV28	CASKTGPFGATNEKLFF	TGTGCCAGCAAAACAGGCCCCTTTGGGGCAACTAATGAAAAACTGTTTTTT
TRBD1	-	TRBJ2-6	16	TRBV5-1	CASSLTGGTGANVLTF	TGCGCCAGCAGCTTGACAGGGGGTACTGGGGCCAACGTCCTGACTTTC
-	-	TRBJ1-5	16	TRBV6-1	CASSDEDGVGNQPQHF	TGTGCCAGCAGTGATGAGGATGGGGTAGGGAATCAGCCCCAGCATTTT
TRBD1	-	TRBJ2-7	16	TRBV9	CASSAGGQGMAHEQYF	TGTGCCAGCAGCGCCGGAGGACAGGGGATGGCCCACGAGCAGTACTTC
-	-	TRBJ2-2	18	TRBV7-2	CASSLEFSVAVFTGELFF	TGTGCCAGCAGCTTAGAATTCTCGGTCGCGGTCTTCACCGGGGAGCTGTTTTTT
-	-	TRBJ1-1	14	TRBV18	CASSLGQSNTEAFF	TGTGCCAGCTCACTCGGACAGTCCAACACTGAAGCTTTCTTT
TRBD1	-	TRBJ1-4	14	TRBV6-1	CASSEGGQKEKLFF	TGTGCCAGCAGTGAAGGGGGACAGAAGGAAAAACTGTTTTTT
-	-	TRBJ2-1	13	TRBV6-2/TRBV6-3	CASSLGVGSEQFF	TGTGCCAGCAGCTTGGGAGTAGGAAGTGAGCAGTTCTTC
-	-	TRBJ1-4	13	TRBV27	CASKRGGGEKLFF	TGTGCCAGCAAGAGAGGGGGGGGTGAAAAACTGTTTTTT
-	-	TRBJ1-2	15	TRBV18	CASSPGQGPNYGYTF	TGTGCCAGCTCACCCGGACAAGGCCCTAACTATGGCTACACCTTC
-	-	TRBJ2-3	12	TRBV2	CASSEQGGDGYF	TGTGCCAGCAGTGAGCAAGGGGGGGACGGATATTTT
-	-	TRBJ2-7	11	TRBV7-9	CASSLGAEQYF	TGTGCCAGCAGCTTAGGGGCGGAGCAGTACTTC
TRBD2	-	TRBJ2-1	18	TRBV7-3	CASSRVPSSGRVGNEQFF	TGTGCCAGCAGCCGTGTACCCTCTAGCGGGAGGGTTGGAAATGAGCAGTTCTTC
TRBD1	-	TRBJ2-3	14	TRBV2	CASSGTGGTDTQYF	TGTGCCAGCAGTGGGACAGGGGGAACAGATACGCAGTATTTT
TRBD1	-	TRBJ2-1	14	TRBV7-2	CASITGTGGGEQFF	TGTGCCAGCATTACCGGGACAGGGGGTGGTGAGCAGTTCTTC
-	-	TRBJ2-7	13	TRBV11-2	CASSLVGPVEQYF	TGTGCCAGCAGCTTAGTCGGTCCAGTCGAGCAGTACTTC
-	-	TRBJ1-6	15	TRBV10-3	CAISDRTARNSPLHF	TGTGCCATCAGTGATCGGACAGCTCGTAATTCACCCCTCCACTTT
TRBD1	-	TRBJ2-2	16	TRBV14	CASSIRTGGYTGELFF	TGTGCCAGCAGCATCCGGACAGGGGGCTATACCGGGGAGCTGTTTTTT
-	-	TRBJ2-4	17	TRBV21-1	CASSKRAPTWTKNIQYF	TGTGCCAGCAGCAAACGCGCCCCCACTTGGACCAAAAACATTCAGTACTTC
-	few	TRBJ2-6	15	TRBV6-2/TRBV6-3	CASSYVGSGANVLTF	TGTGCCAGCAGTTACGTGGGTTCTGGGGCCAACGTCCTGACTTTC
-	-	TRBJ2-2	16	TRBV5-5	CASSPEAGGWAGELFF	TGTGCCAGCAGCCCGGAGGCCGGGGGATGGGCCGGGGAGCTGTTTTTT
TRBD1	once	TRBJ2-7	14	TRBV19	CASSAQGASYEQYF	TGTGCCAGTAGTGCTCAGGGGGCCTCCTACGAGCAGTACTTC
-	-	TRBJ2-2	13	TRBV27	CASSLSVTGELFF	TGTGCCAGCAGTTTATCGGTGACCGGGGAGCTGTTTTTT
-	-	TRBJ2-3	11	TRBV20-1	CSGWGPDTQYF	TGCAGTGGATGGGGGCCGGATACGCAGTATTTT
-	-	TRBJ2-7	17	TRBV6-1	CASSDPKLGTWTYEQYF	TGTGCCAGCAGTGACCCCAAACTAGGGACTTGGACCTACGAGCAGTACTTC